The sequence of this T cell receptor (beta chain) was determined in a study of blood T cell repertoires in COVID-19. Turning to the study itself: Whether acute or convalescent, the COVID-19 samples came from the United States, Italy and Spain. PBMCs, B-cell-depleted T cells, or T cells provided the cDNA or gDNA that made up the material.

Per the original methods: Estimation of nucleated cell counts relied on the amplification of reference gene primers. Using immunoSEQ multiplex PCR, the repertoire was profiled, and TCRdb retains in-frame clones only, with some absent. For V, J and clone size, that table is used; D and trimming come from the DNA. The data contain 60,000 or so clones, around 74% of them seen just once; the ten biggest clones take up about 6.4%. V lost 5 bases to trimming and J lost 1 base; unmatched junction nucleotides: 7. The germline CDR1 and CDR2 sequences are MNHNY and SVGAGI (reference sequence). The CDR3 spans 16 residues.

The TCR was taken from a woman between 45 and 60 years old with active or convalescent COVID-19. The rearrangement joins TRBV6-6 to TRBJ2-3; TRBD1 matches 9 bases. Sequenced: peripheral blood. CDR3 bases: TGTGCCAGCAGTCGCACAGGGGGCCAGGGCACAGATACGCAGTATTTT. Protein product: CASSRTGGQGTDTQYF.